The following is a T cell receptor beta chain sequence with its context. Its antigen is unknown. The entry originates in a study of shared clonotypes between healthy human individuals. The J segment lost 0 bases and the V segment lost 7 bases, leaving 10 bases of the junction unmatched. There are 18 residues in the CDR3. Germline values: CDR1 SGHTA, CDR2 FQGNSA. General study findings and limits: An effect of sequencing depth on clonotype sharing among donors was expected.

Assay: immunoSEQ multiplex PCR; the TCRdb copy retains only in-frame clones and omits some. Of about 470,000 clones in the sample, roughly three quarters were seen once. This TCR derives from a woman between 35 and 50 years old in good health. Some clones in this sample may be carry-over from other donors' samples. This chain connects TRBV7-2 to TRBJ2-3, with 13 positions matching TRBD2. The sample was PBMCs. CDR3 sequence: CASKRTSGGAHSTDTQYF. CDR3 coding DNA: TGTGCCAGCAAACGGACTAGCGGGGGAGCCCATAGCACAGATACGCAGTATTTT.